These 23 T cell receptor beta chains came from one sample sequenced in a study of T cells in Graves' hyperthyroidism and ophthalmopathy. RNA transcripts yielded amplified TCR beta CDR3 regions. A set of HTBI primers served as the primers for a first-round RT-PCR of the TCR CDR3. MiXCR, applied by TCRdb to the multiplex PCR reads, yields one record per CDR3 protein. The repertoire holds about 640,000 distinct CDR3 sequences, with around 21% as singletons. Specimen: blood. Every receptor here comes from a young man with Graves' ophthalmopathy.

This clonotype was counted a few times. CDR3 amino acids: CASSRDRGTTNEKLFF. As DNA, the CDR3 is TGTGCCAGCTCGCGGGACAGGGGAACAACTAATGAAAAACTGTTTTTT. The V and J genes are TRBV18 and TRBJ1-4; 10 nucleotides match TRBD1. V lost 6 bases to trimming and J lost 0 bases; unmatched junction nucleotides: 4. This CDR3 comprises 16 residues. Per the germline V gene, CDR1 is KGHSH and CDR2 is LQKENI.

The chain is built from TRBV5-5 and TRBJ2-1; possibly TRBD1 for D (6 bases). Germline V CDR1 and CDR2: SGHKS, YYEKEE (reference sequence). The CDR3 loop spans 16 amino acids. Trimming took 4 bases from V and 8 from J, leaving 22 bases between them. CDR3 bases: TGTGCCAGCAGCCCGATCCCTAACCATCGACAGGATGAGCAGTTCTTC. It specifies CASSPIPNHRQDEQFF.

This clonotype was observed many times. The V gene is TRBV12-3 or TRBV12-4, the J gene TRBJ2-1; D is perhaps TRBD1 or TRBD2 (5 bases each). The germline V and J ends were trimmed by 6 bases and 6 bases, with 21 bases remaining between them. This CDR3 contains 16 residues. CDR3 residues: CASRGLGGGVGNEQFF. The DNA for the CDR3 is TGTGCCAGCAGGGGCTTAGGTGGGGGTGTCGGCAATGAGCAGTTCTTC.

V is TRBV11-2 and J is TRBJ2-1; tentatively, D is TRBD2 (6 bases). Trimming removed 1 base from V and 8 bases from J, with 18 bases in between. This CDR3 has 16 amino acids. Germline assignment: CDR1 SGHAT and CDR2 FQNNGV. The chain's CDR3 is CASSLGPEPGDDEQFF. In DNA form, the CDR3 reads TGTGCCAGCAGCTTAGGCCCCGAGCCGGGAGACGATGAGCAGTTCTTC. The full variable domain, rest sourced from reference TRBV11-2 and TRBJ2-1, is EAGVAQSPRYKIIEKRQSVAFWCNPISGHATLYWYQQILGQGPKLLIQFQNNGVVDDSQLPKDRFSAERLKGVDSTLKIQPAKLEDSAVYLCASSLGPEPGDDEQFFGPGTRLTVL.

The chain employs TRBV7-2 and TRBJ1-5; D gene ambiguous. V lost 4 bases and J 6 bases, leaving 25 bases between the germline ends. Germline CDR1 reads SGHTA; CDR2 reads FQGNSA. This CDR3 has 18 residues. The CDR3 here is CASSYRLGAGGLPQPQHF. CDR3 DNA sequence: TGTGCCAGCAGCTACCGACTTGGCGCAGGCGGACTTCCTCAGCCCCAGCATTTT.

The chain couples TRBV7-2 to TRBJ2-7; 11 bases agree with TRBD2. The CDR3 contains 15 residues. CDR1 is SGHTA and CDR2 is FQGNSA in the germline V gene. With 3 bases clipped from V and 4 bases from J, the junction kept 5 bases outside the gene matches. The chain's CDR3 is CASSLASGRIYEQYF. The CDR3 nucleotides read TGTGCCAGCAGCTTGGCTAGCGGGAGGATTTACGAGCAGTACTTC.

The gene calls are TRBV28 and TRBJ1-4, with D uncertain. The CDR3 contains 13 residues. The germline V and J ends were trimmed by 8 bases and 8 bases, with 15 bases remaining between them. Germline CDR1 and CDR2: MDHEN and SYDVKM. The CDR3 loop reads CASSGLEPEKLFF. The CDR3 DNA sequence: TGTGCCAGCTCGGGCCTGGAGCCCGAAAAACTGTTTTTT. The entire variable domain, with the rest obtained from reference TRBV28 and TRBJ1-4, is as follows: DVKVTQSSRYLVKRTGEKVFLECVQDMDHENMFWYRQDPGLGLRLIYFSYDVKMKEKGDIPEGYSVSREKKERFSLILESASTNQTSMYLCASSGLEPEKLFFGSGTQLSVL.

Only a few counts were recorded for this clonotype. V and J are TRBV13 and TRBJ1-3; no definite D call. Germline V CDR1 and CDR2: PRHDT, FYEKMQ (reference sequence). V lost 0 bases, J lost 0 bases, and 9 bases lay in between. The CDR3 runs 16 residues. In nucleotides, the CDR3 is TGTGCCAGCAGCTTAGGGGCGGCCATCTCTGGAAACACCATATATTTT. Its protein product is CASSLGAAISGNTIYF.

This clonotype was seen a handful of times. The chain uses TRBV18 and TRBJ2-7; TRBD1 is a possible D gene (5 bases). CDR3 length: 14 amino acids. Trimming left V 2 bases short and J 1 base short, with 9 bases between. Per the germline V gene, CDR1 is KGHSH and CDR2 is LQKENI. The CDR3 DNA reads TGTGCCAGCTCACCATCGACAGAATCCTACGAGCAGTACTTC. This sequence encodes CASSPSTESYEQYF.

On this clonotype: Possible read error: a much larger clone is one base away. The chain combines TRBV11-3 with TRBJ2-2; the D is unclear. Germline V gives CDR1 SGHNT, CDR2 YENEEA. The CDR3 contains 15 residues. This CDR3 is CTSSLDTENTGELFF. The CDR3 nucleotides read TGTACCAGCAGCTTAGATACGGAAAACACCGGGGAGCTGTTTTTT.

This chain joins TRBV29-1 and TRBJ1-2; maybe TRBD1 (5 bases). The CDR3 extends over 13 amino acids. Germline V gene sequence: CDR1 SQVTM, CDR2 ANQGSEA. V lost 5 bases and J lost 4, with 14 bases in between. The CDR3 region has the DNA TGCAGCGTTTCAAGGGACGGAATCTATGGCTACACCTTC. Encoded protein: CSVSRDGIYGYTF.

This clonotype was seen many times. This sequence joins TRBV18 and TRBJ2-3, with 9 bases identical to TRBD2. V lost 3 bases, J lost 5 bases, and 0 bases stayed unmatched. The germline V gene has CDR1 KGHSH and CDR2 LQKENI. The CDR3 covers 13 residues. Here the CDR3 DNA reads TGTGCCAGCTCACCGCGGGAGGGAGATACGCAGTATTTT. It translates to CASSPREGDTQYF.

This clonotype appeared many times. The chain uses TRBV11-2 and TRBJ2-2; 8 bases match TRBD1. The CDR3 length is 16 residues. Looked up from germline, CDR1 is SGHAT and CDR2 is FQNNGV. The trim removed 5 bases at V and 0 bases at J, leaving 5 bases unmatched. The CDR3 nucleotides are TGTGCCAGCAGCCCAGGGGGCCGAGCGAACACCGGGGAGCTGTTTTTT. Amino acid sequence: CASSPGGRANTGELFF.

This clonotype was seen ten or more times. This chain joins TRBV27 and TRBJ1-1, with 7 positions matching TRBD1. Losses at the gene ends were 2 bases for V and 4 bases for J; bases not matched to a gene: 4. This CDR3 comprises 14 residues. Germline V gene data show CDR1 as MNHEY and CDR2 as SMNVEV (reference sequence). CDR3 amino acids: CASSLGAGGTEAFF. CDR3 nucleotides: TGTGCCAGCAGTTTAGGGGCAGGGGGCACTGAAGCTTTCTTT.

This sequence joins TRBV5-1 and TRBJ2-3; D possibly matches TRBD1 or TRBD2 (5 bases each). Deletions cut 0 bases from V and 0 bases from J, with 11 bases between. Looked up from germline, CDR1 is SGHRS and CDR2 is YFSETQ. The CDR3 is 16 residues long. CDR3 nucleotides: TGCGCCAGCAGCTTGGGGGGACGGTATAGCACAGATACGCAGTATTTT. It encodes CASSLGGRYSTDTQYF.

The chain has TRBV14 and TRBJ2-1; TRBD2 agrees at 8 bases. The CDR3 spans 18 residues. CDR1 SGHDN and CDR2 FVKESK come from the germline V gene. V lost 0 bases and J lost 2; bases outside the gene matches: 9. As DNA, the CDR3 is TGTGCCAGCAGCCAAGATTGGTATGGAGCGGGAGCCTACAATGAGCAGTTCTTC. It specifies CASSQDWYGAGAYNEQFF.

In this sample, this clonotype turned up a few times. The rearrangement uses TRBV5-6 and TRBJ1-1, with 7 bases fitting TRBD1. J gave up 1 base and V 2 bases, and 8 bases lay outside the gene matches. Germline CDR1 reads SGHDT; CDR2 reads YYEEEE. CDR3 length: 16 residues. CDR3 in amino acids: CASSFDRAGWNTEAFF. CDR3 sequence (DNA): TGTGCCAGCAGCTTTGACAGGGCGGGATGGAACACTGAAGCTTTCTTT. Based on the CDR3 plus reference TRBV5-6 and TRBJ1-1, the full variable domain is DAGVTQSPTHLIKTRGQQVTLRCSPKSGHDTVSWYQQALGQGPQFIFQYYEEEERQRGNFPDRFSGHQFPNYSSELNVNALLLGDSALYLCASSFDRAGWNTEAFFGQGTRLTVV.

CDR3 sequence (DNA): TGTGCCAGTGGGGGGGCTAGCGGGACCAATGAGCAGTTCTTC. Encoded protein: CASGGASGTNEQFF. The J gene is TRBJ2-1, the V gene TRBV27; 9 bases align to TRBD2. V dropped 9 bases and J dropped 6; count of bases not matched to a gene: 9. In germline, CDR1 is MNHEY, CDR2 SMNVEV (reference sequence). The CDR3 is 14 amino acids.

This clonotype has only a few counts. The chain couples TRBV19 to TRBJ2-7; D gene unclear. Per germline, CDR1 LNHDA and CDR2 SQIVND (reference sequence). Trimming pared 1 base from V and 3 bases from J, leaving 10 bases between. The CDR3 covers 14 residues. The CDR3 loop reads CASSIVPLYYEQYF. In nucleotides, the CDR3 is TGTGCCAGTAGTATAGTCCCCCTCTACTACGAGCAGTACTTC.

The sample holds many counts of this clonotype. As DNA, the CDR3 is TGTGCCAGCACGGACAGGGGAGGCACAGATACGCAGTATTTT. Translated: CASTDRGGTDTQYF. The chain has TRBV6-1 and TRBJ2-3, with 9 nucleotides matching TRBD1. V shed 7 bases, J shed 1 base, and the junction held 3 bases outside the gene matches. Germline CDR1 and CDR2: MNHNS and SASEGT. The CDR3 extends over 14 amino acids.

This clonotype appeared many times. J is TRBJ2-2 and V is TRBV18, with 8 bases that match TRBD1. V lost 1 base and J lost 7; bases outside the gene matches: 8. Germline CDR1 reads KGHSH; CDR2 reads LQKENI. The CDR3 totals 16 residues. The CDR3 DNA reads TGTGCCAGCTCACCACGGAGCCAGGGGGCCAACGGGGAGCTGTTTTTT. This translates into CASSPRSQGANGELFF.

V gene TRBV27 combines with J gene TRBJ2-2; TRBD2 aligns across 13 bases. The V segment lost 8 bases and the J segment 7 bases; nucleotides outside the gene matches: 7. The V gene's germline CDR1 is MNHEY and CDR2 SMNVEV (reference sequence). The CDR3 is 15 amino acids. The CDR3: CASLGTSGIIGELFF. Written as DNA, the CDR3 is TGTGCCAGCCTTGGGACTAGCGGGATCATCGGGGAGCTGTTTTTT.

J is TRBJ2-6 and V is TRBV9; D gene uncertain. Trimming cost V 7 bases and J 1 base, with 3 bases left between them. CDR1 is SGDLS, CDR2 YYNGEE, per germline. This CDR3 spans 12 amino acids. The CDR3 sequence is CASQSGANVLTF. The CDR3 DNA follows: TGTGCCAGCCAGTCTGGGGCCAACGTCCTGACTTTC. The variable domain in full, completed from reference TRBV9 and TRBJ2-6, reads DSGVTQTPKHLITATGQRVTLRCSPRSGDLSVYWYQQSLDQGLQFLIQYYNGEERAKGNILERFSAQQFPDLHSELNLSSLELGDSALYFCASQSGANVLTFGAGSRLTVL.